Described below is a single TCR beta chain sequence and its context. Its antigen is currently not known. Qualities for individual bases were not recorded, and no much larger clone is one base off. Collaborating institutions collected whole blood in K2EDTA tubes following their own protocols. For TCRbeta analysis, collaborator samples were shipped as frozen whole blood, as isolated PBMCs, or as DNA extracted from either sample type. Ends trimmed: V by 8 bases, J by 6 bases; bases unmatched to a gene: 21. Measured from the cysteine to the phenylalanine, the CDR3 is 17 residues long. Only CDR3 DNA is held: 51 bases, read in frame from base 1. The germline V gene provides CDR1 MGHRA and CDR2 YSYEKL. This specimen comes from a study of blood T cell repertoires in COVID-19 (TCRdb year 2020). About the investigation overall: Samples from collaborators originated in the United States, Italy and Spain and spanned both the acute and convalescent phases of COVID-19. Nearly every sample came with metadata listing a de-identified subject ID, COVID-19 status, age in years and sex. Where HLA class I and class II types were available, the types were taken from metadata supplied by the sample provider, not from assay-based typing. The repertoires were made available in a free public database intended to serve as a resource for research on the immune response to SARS-CoV-2. Subjects who had been exposed to COVID-19, were actively infected with it, or had recovered from it provided the deeply sampled blood TCRbeta repertoires that made up the dataset. Samples were obtained from the ongoing ImmuneRACE study (first 160 participants) and from about 1,300 subjects provided by 6 global collaborators. The material from the prospective study consisted of cDNA or gDNA derived from T cells, B-cell-depleted T cells, or PBMCs. Points the paper makes about the study in general: Clinical and demographic metadata were provided uncurated, with the amount varying by source and participant.

The immunoSEQ Assay, a bias-controlled multiplex PCR, was used to amplify TCRbeta CDR3 regions from genomic DNA. In the paper's pipeline: Within the assay, amplification of reference gene primers was used to estimate how many nucleated cells each sample contained. To quantify the absolute abundance of each unique TCRbeta CDR3 rearrangement, sequence reads were collapsed and filtered. For each sample, productive Simpson clonality was calculated as the square root of Simpson's diversity index across productive rearrangements. TCRdb stores this immuneACCESS table with in-frame sequences only. Part of the clones is absent; in the studies checked, under half of the shortfall reflects unresolved V genes, and no reason is known for the rest. The D gene and trimming were derived from the DNA, and the V and J assignments and clone size from that table. The sample table contains 90,000 to 120,000 clones; only one count was recorded for about 91% of them. Together, the top ten hold 5% to 6.5% of the sample.

The V and J genes are TRBV4-1 and TRBJ2-7, with 8 junctional bases fitting TRBD2. This TCR was sampled from a human donor in a cohort sampled during active COVID-19. Material for sequencing was peripheral blood. The DNA sequence is TGCGCCAGCTGCCCCTTTGCTCACGGGGGGGCCTCTGTCGAGCAGTACTTC. Its translation is CASCPFAHGGASVEQYF.